The 25 T cell receptor beta chains listed next were all sequenced from one sample in a study of cytotoxic CD8 clonotypes in ibrutinib-treated CLL. Produced via immunoSEQ multiplex PCR; TCRdb's table is partial and in-frame only. The sample lists about 300,000 clones; roughly 70% were seen once. The sequenced sample was PBMCs, obtained after 36 months of ibrutinib treatment. The receptors here all came from a human donor with chronic lymphocytic leukemia.

This chain connects TRBV19 to TRBJ1-1, with D maybe TRBD1 (6 bases). Trimming removed 7 bases from V and 5 bases from J, with 20 bases in between. CDR1 LNHDA and CDR2 SQIVND come from the germline V gene (reference sequence). CDR3 length equals 15 residues. The CDR3 is CASTQDWAGETEAFF. In DNA form, the CDR3 reads TGTGCCAGTACCCAGGACTGGGCAGGGGAGACTGAAGCTTTCTTT.

The gene calls are TRBV19 and TRBJ2-5; 10 nucleotides line up with TRBD2. CDR3 length: 16 amino acids. Germline-derived CDR1 and CDR2 are LNHDA and SQIVND (reference sequence). With V trimmed by 5 bases and J by 6 bases, 12 bases remained unmatched. CDR3 amino acids: CASSGFTSGTVKTQYF. CDR3 DNA sequence: TGTGCCAGTAGTGGCTTCACTAGCGGGACGGTAAAGACCCAGTACTTC.

The chain uses TRBV6-5 and TRBJ2-7; the match to TRBD2 covers 11 bases. The germline CDR1 and CDR2 sequences are MNHEY and SVGAGI. The CDR3 spans 15 residues. Trimming took 1 base from V and 6 from J; bases not matched to a gene: 5. The CDR3 reads CASSYYTSGRGEQYF. CDR3 coding DNA: TGTGCCAGCAGTTACTACACTAGCGGGAGAGGCGAGCAGTACTTC.

The chain joins TRBV9 to TRBJ1-2, with 9 bases aligning to TRBD1. V lost 4 bases and J lost 3; bases outside the gene matches: 7. The CDR3 consists of 15 residues. CDR1 SGDLS and CDR2 YYNGEE come from the germline V gene. The CDR3 reads CASSLGGTGYYGYTF. CDR3 DNA: TGTGCCAGCAGCCTAGGCGGGACAGGGTACTATGGCTACACCTTC.

The gene calls are TRBV2 and TRBJ1-1; TRBD1 matches at 7 bases. Germline assignment: CDR1 SNHLY and CDR2 FYNNEI. Trimming at V came to 7 bases and at J to 1 base, leaving 6 bases not matched to a gene. The CDR3 spans 14 residues. This CDR3 is CASILDRSNTEAFF. In nucleotides, the CDR3 is TGTGCCAGCATCCTGGACAGGTCGAACACTGAAGCTTTCTTT.

The chain couples TRBV15 to TRBJ1-5; the D gene is possibly TRBD1 (5 bases). Per the germline V gene, CDR1 is LNHNV and CDR2 is YYDKDF (reference sequence). This CDR3 contains 15 residues. Trimming took 0 bases from V and 6 from J, leaving 12 bases between them. This chain's CDR3 is CATSRDGSGGQPQHF. The CDR3 bases are TGTGCCACCAGCAGAGATGGTTCGGGGGGTCAGCCCCAGCATTTT.

The gene calls are TRBV13 and TRBJ2-5; D uncertain. CDR1 PRHDT and CDR2 FYEKMQ come from the germline V gene (reference sequence). The CDR3 length is 14 residues. Trimming removed 0 bases at V and 8 bases at J, with 13 bases between. CDR3 bases: TGTGCCAGCAGCTTAGGTGCGCAATCGTTAACCCAGTACTTC. This translates into CASSLGAQSLTQYF.

This clone was counted once. The chain employs TRBV28 and TRBJ2-7, with TRBD2 identical over 12 bases. Germline V gives CDR1 MDHEN, CDR2 SYDVKM. There are 16 residues in the CDR3. V was pared by 3 bases and J by 2 bases, with 5 bases of the junction left unmatched. The CDR3 region is CASSFLAGGGPYEQYF. The CDR3 coding sequence is TGTGCCAGCAGTTTTCTAGCGGGAGGGGGTCCCTACGAGCAGTACTTC. Full variable domain (outside the CDR3, taken from reference TRBV28 and TRBJ2-7): DVKVTQSSRYLVKRTGEKVFLECVQDMDHENMFWYRQDPGLGLRLIYFSYDVKMKEKGDIPEGYSVSREKKERFSLILESASTNQTSMYLCASSFLAGGGPYEQYFGPGTRLTVT.

The genes are TRBV4-3 and TRBJ2-5, with 10 bases identical to TRBD1. V shed 4 bases, J shed 5 bases, and the junction held 10 bases outside the gene matches. Germline CDR1 and CDR2: LGHNA and YSLEER. CDR3 length equals 16 residues. CDR3 region: CASSRLRDRGRETQYF. DNA for the CDR3: TGCGCCAGCAGCCGTCTCCGGGACAGGGGTCGGGAGACCCAGTACTTC.

V is TRBV7-9 and J is TRBJ1-1; D is undetermined. Between the trimmed V and J ends, which lost 7 bases and 1 base, there was a span of 13 bases. Germline CDR1 and CDR2: SEHNR and FQNEAQ (reference sequence). The CDR3 is made up of 14 amino acids. The CDR3: CASTSPYGNTEAFF. CDR3 nucleotides: TGTGCCAGCACCTCGCCTTATGGGAACACTGAAGCTTTCTTT.

The J gene is TRBJ2-5, the V gene TRBV4-3; unclear D gene. The CDR3 has 14 amino acids. V was trimmed by 1 base and J by 5 bases, leaving 11 bases between them. Germline V gene data show CDR1 as LGHNA and CDR2 as YSLEER. CDR3 bases: TGCGCCAGCAGCCAAGGGTTGGGTAGGGAGACCCAGTACTTC. This gives the protein CASSQGLGRETQYF.

In this sample, this clone turned up a few times. This rearrangement joins TRBV7-3 to TRBJ1-2, with 10 bases identical to TRBD1. The CDR3 spans 14 residues. Germline values: CDR1 SGHTA, CDR2 FQGTGA. The ends lost 5 bases at V and 8 bases at J; junction bases unmatched: 8. This CDR3 reads CASSRAGTGAGYTF. CDR3 bases: TGTGCCAGCAGCAGGGCCGGGACAGGGGCCGGCTACACCTTC.

This chain uses TRBV9 with TRBJ2-1; 8 nucleotides match TRBD2. The CDR3 has 20 residues. V trimming: 0 bases; J trimming: 6 bases; junction bases outside the gene matches: 20. Germline V CDR1 and CDR2: SGDLS, YYNGEE. CDR3 sequence: CASSVVGGIPGYGRVNEQFF. DNA of the CDR3: TGTGCCAGCAGCGTAGTAGGGGGGATACCGGGTTACGGGAGGGTCAATGAGCAGTTCTTC.

The gene calls are TRBV7-9 and TRBJ1-2, with unresolved D. V lost 10 bases to trimming and J lost 8 bases, with 23 bases between them. This CDR3 contains 14 residues. Germline V gene data show CDR1 as SEHNR and CDR2 as FQNEAQ (reference sequence). DNA for the CDR3: TGTGCCATCAGGACCGGGCAGCCGAGTTTAGGCTACACCTTC. Its translation: CAIRTGQPSLGYTF.

The V call is TRBV2, the J call TRBJ1-2; D is unresolved. Germline assignment: CDR1 SNHLY and CDR2 FYNNEI. The CDR3 runs 14 residues. The germline V and J ends were trimmed by 7 bases and 3 bases, with 15 bases remaining between them. CDR3: CASNGPPRDYGYTF. In DNA, the CDR3 is TGTGCCAGCAACGGACCCCCGAGGGACTATGGCTACACCTTC.

This clone was observed many times. The rearrangement joins TRBV7-3 to TRBJ2-1; the D gene could be TRBD1 or TRBD2 (5 bases each). V lost 1 base to trimming and J lost 3 bases, with 10 bases between them. Germline lookup yields CDR1 SGHTA and CDR2 FQGTGA. There are 15 residues in the CDR3. CDR3 bases: TGTGCCAGCAGCTTAAGGGGGACCGACTACAATGAGCAGTTCTTC. It encodes CASSLRGTDYNEQFF.

CDR3: CASSPRREAGDTQYF. CDR3 DNA: TGTGCCAGCAGCCCCCGTCGAGAGGCCGGAGATACGCAGTATTTT. This chain joins TRBV11-2 and TRBJ2-3, with D unresolved. V was clipped by 5 bases and J by 5 bases, with 17 bases between them. This CDR3 is 15 amino acids long. The V gene's germline CDR1 is SGHAT and CDR2 FQNNGV.

Only a few counts were recorded for this clone. V and J are TRBV6-5 and TRBJ2-7; TRBD1 matches 8 bases. Germline-derived CDR1 and CDR2 are MNHEY and SVGAGI. This CDR3 contains 14 residues. V gave up 1 base and J gave up 4 bases; unmatched junction bases: 3. The CDR3 loop is CASSYYRGTYEQYF. CDR3 DNA sequence: TGTGCCAGCAGTTACTACAGGGGGACGTACGAGCAGTACTTC.

V is TRBV6-5 and J is TRBJ1-2; 7 nucleotides match TRBD1. The CDR3 runs 11 residues. J lost 8 bases, V lost 8 bases, and 5 bases had no gene match. Germline CDR1 is MNHEY and CDR2 is SVGAGI. CDR3: CASGTGEGYTF. In DNA, the CDR3 is TGTGCCAGCGGAACAGGGGAGGGCTACACCTTC.

V gene TRBV28 combines with J gene TRBJ2-7; no clear D gene. Germline CDR1 is MDHEN and CDR2 is SYDVKM. CDR3 length: 12 amino acids. V lost 5 bases and J 7 bases, leaving 12 bases between the germline ends. The CDR3 nucleotides read TGTGCCAGCAGTCCCTGGCCGGGTGAGCAGTACTTC. This encodes CASSPWPGEQYF.

This clone was counted between two and nine times. V and J are TRBV19 and TRBJ2-3, with TRBD1 matching over 9 bases. This CDR3 spans 15 amino acids. Trimming at V came to 1 base and at J to 3 bases, leaving 2 bases not matched to a gene. The germline V gene encodes CDR1 LNHDA and CDR2 SQIVND (reference sequence). CDR3 coding DNA: TGTGCCAGTAGTATAGTAGGGACAGGGACAGATACGCAGTATTTT. This codes for CASSIVGTGTDTQYF. The whole variable domain, remainder taken from reference TRBV19 and TRBJ2-3, is DGGITQSPKYLFRKEGQNVTLSCEQNLNHDAMYWYRQDPGQGLRLIYYSQIVNDFQKGDIAEGYSVSREKKESFPLTVTSAQKNPTAFYLCASSIVGTGTDTQYFGPGTRLTVL.

The chain links TRBV6-5 to TRBJ2-5, with 11 nucleotides matching TRBD2. This CDR3 has 14 residues. V shed 6 bases, J shed 2 bases, and the junction held 2 bases outside the gene matches. Germline values: CDR1 MNHEY, CDR2 SVGAGI. CDR3 sequence reads: CASRRLAGQETQYF. DNA of the CDR3: TGTGCCAGCAGGCGACTAGCGGGGCAAGAGACCCAGTACTTC.

The chain recombines TRBV5-1 with TRBJ1-6; 11 bases are shared with TRBD1. V was pared by 4 bases and J by 7 bases, with 4 bases of the junction left unmatched. This CDR3 is 15 amino acids long. From germline, CDR1 is SGHRS and CDR2 YFSETQ. In DNA, the CDR3 is TGCGCCAGCAGCCATGGGACAGGGGGAAATTCACCCCTCCACTTT. Residues: CASSHGTGGNSPLHF.

The rearrangement joins TRBV29-1 to TRBJ2-1; D possibly corresponds to TRBD1 (6 bases). V was pared by 8 bases and J by 6 bases, with 11 bases between. Germline assignment: CDR1 SQVTM and CDR2 ANQGSEA. This CDR3 contains 11 residues. CDR3 nucleotides: TGCAGCCTGGGACATATCAATGAGCAGTTCTTC. It encodes CSLGHINEQFF.

This chain joins TRBV6-5 and TRBJ2-7; tentatively, D is TRBD1 (5 bases). CDR1 and CDR2 from the germline V gene are MNHEY and SVGAGI. The CDR3 runs to 14 residues. V lost 6 bases and J lost 4, with 16 bases in between. The chain's CDR3 is CASSPSWGQYEQYF. CDR3 sequence (DNA): TGTGCCAGCAGCCCATCCTGGGGCCAATACGAGCAGTACTTC.